The TCR beta chain under discussion was sequenced for a study of T cell responses to AZD1222 COVID-19 vaccine. General observations from the study: Elevations in Spike-specific TCR breadth and depth followed administration of two AZD1222 doses. Seropositive status at baseline applied to only 6 or 7 AZD1222 recipients. Reportedly, nearly half the spike-specific TCRs target unmutated variant regions.

Trimming took off 6 bases at V and 3 bases at J, with 7 bases between the two ends. Germline V CDR1 and CDR2: KGHDR, SFDVKD. This CDR3 contains 12 residues. Sequencing used immunoSEQ multiplex PCR; TCRdb keeps in-frame clones, though not all of them. The data contain 160,000 or so clones, 90% to 95% of them singletons. For this clone: Antigen unknown.

Material: peripheral blood, obtained 28 days after the second AZD1222 dose. The chain recombines TRBV24-1 with TRBJ1-1; a weak D match, TRBD1 (5 bases). The receptor was derived from an adult who received the AZD1222 COVID-19 vaccine. CDR3 amino acids: CATSLGDTEAFF. CDR3 DNA sequence: TGTGCCACCAGTCTGGGGGACACTGAAGCTTTCTTT.